The 15 T cell receptor beta chains listed next were all sequenced from one sample in a study of shared clonotypes between healthy human individuals. Clones were sequenced by immunoSEQ multiplex PCR, and TCRdb holds only the in-frame ones, with some missing. The sample contains about 700,000 clones, 92% of which appear only once. Selected positively for CCR7 and CD45RO-negative, naive CD8 cells excluded terminally differentiated effector memory CD45RA+ cells. The sample taken for sequencing was naive CD8+ T cells sorted from blood. Receptors originate from a man aged 25 to 45 in good health.

This clone has only a few counts. The CDR3 coding sequence is TGTGCCAGCAGCCCAGGGACTAGCGGGAGAGAAGGTGAGCAGTTCTTC. The encoded protein is CASSPGTSGREGEQFF. The J gene is TRBJ2-1, the V gene TRBV7-8, with 14 positions matching TRBD2. V was clipped by 5 bases and J by 9 bases; unmatched bases: 9. The CDR3 is 16 residues long. Germline-derived CDR1 and CDR2 are SGHVS and FQNEAQ.

The chain joins TRBV6-6 to TRBJ2-2; D tentatively fits TRBD1 or TRBD2 (5 bases each). Germline assignment: CDR1 MNHNY and CDR2 SVGAGI (reference sequence). CDR3 length: 16 amino acids. The V and J ends lost 4 bases and 7 bases respectively, with 19 bases between them. The CDR3 protein is CASSSSGTWEGGELFF. CDR3 nucleotides: TGTGCCAGCAGTTCCTCCGGGACGTGGGAAGGCGGGGAGCTGTTTTTT.

The chain combines TRBV27 with TRBJ2-1; D is perhaps TRBD2 (6 bases). The CDR3 runs to 18 residues. The V gene's germline CDR1 is MNHEY and CDR2 SMNVEV (reference sequence). The V gene lost 7 bases and the J gene lost 0 bases, with 22 bases spanning the gap. The CDR3: CASTLLWRDSDSYNEQFF. CDR3 nucleotide sequence: TGTGCCAGCACCCTCTTGTGGCGGGACTCCGACTCCTACAATGAGCAGTTCTTC.

The V and J genes are TRBV14 and TRBJ1-1; D not certain. Trimming removed 1 base at V and 7 bases at J, with 19 bases between. CDR3 length equals 16 residues. The germline V gene encodes CDR1 SGHDN and CDR2 FVKESK. The CDR3 DNA sequence: TGTGCCAGCAGCCAAGTAGGGCAGGTACGGGGTGGTGAAGCTTTCTTT. Protein: CASSQVGQVRGGEAFF.

The chain carries TRBV18 and TRBJ2-7, with 7 bases that match TRBD2. Germline V gene data show CDR1 as KGHSH and CDR2 as LQKENI. This CDR3 has 14 amino acids. J gave up 5 bases and V 0 bases, and 4 bases lay outside the gene matches. This chain's CDR3 is CASSPPNGGNEQYF. DNA of the CDR3: TGTGCCAGCTCACCACCAAACGGGGGGAACGAGCAGTACTTC. The variable domain in full, completed from reference TRBV18 and TRBJ2-7, reads NAGVMQNPRHLVRRRGQEARLRCSPMKGHSHVYWYRQLPEEGLKFMVYLQKENIIDESGMPKERFSAEFPKEGPSILRIQQVVRGDSAAYFCASSPPNGGNEQYFGPGTRLTVT.

V usage is TRBV4-1 and J usage is TRBJ2-7; D uncertain. This CDR3 has 13 residues. Germline V gene data show CDR1 as MGHRA and CDR2 as YSYEKL. Trimming took 1 base from V and 3 from J, leaving 7 bases between them. The CDR3 sequence is CASSQGEHYEQYF. In DNA form, the CDR3 reads TGCGCCAGCAGCCAAGGGGAACACTACGAGCAGTACTTC.

The V and J genes are TRBV10-3 and TRBJ2-3; TRBD2 aligns across 9 bases. CDR3 length equals 15 residues. With 8 bases clipped from V and 3 bases from J, the junction kept 9 bases outside the gene matches. Germline V gene lookup returns CDR1 ENHRY and CDR2 SYGVKD. The CDR3 DNA sequence: TGTGCCATCTTAGCGGGAGAATATAGTACAGATACGCAGTATTTT. This sequence encodes CAILAGEYSTDTQYF.

The chain combines TRBV7-3 with TRBJ2-1, with TRBD2 matching 10 bases. This CDR3 is 16 amino acids long. V lost 2 bases to trimming and J lost 3 bases; unmatched junction nucleotides: 4. Germline CDR1 is SGHTA and CDR2 is FQGTGA. The CDR3 region is CASSLLAGDLYNEQFF. Here the CDR3 DNA reads TGTGCCAGCAGCTTACTAGCGGGAGACCTCTACAATGAGCAGTTCTTC. Drawing the rest from reference TRBV7-3 and TRBJ2-1, the complete variable domain is GAGVSQTPSNKVTEKGKYVELRCDPISGHTALYWYRQSLGQGPEFLIYFQGTGAADDSGLPNDRFFAVRPEGSVSTLKIQRTERGDSAVYLCASSLLAGDLYNEQFFGPGTRLTVL.

The chain joins TRBV9 to TRBJ2-7, with D perhaps assigned TRBD1 or TRBD2 (7 bases each). CDR1 and CDR2 (germline): SGDLS, YYNGEE. The CDR3 spans 15 residues. Trimming took 4 bases from V and 5 from J, leaving 19 bases between them. DNA for the CDR3: TGTGCCAGCAGCTCGTGGGAGGGGGCGCGGAACGAGCAGTACTTC. This gives the protein CASSSWEGARNEQYF.

This rearrangement joins TRBV14 to TRBJ2-1, with 13 bases fitting TRBD2. V shed 6 bases, J shed 8 bases, and the junction held 7 bases outside the gene matches. Per germline, CDR1 SGHDN and CDR2 FVKESK. There are 15 residues in the CDR3. CDR3 loop: CASSIGLAGVYEQFF. In DNA form, the CDR3 reads TGTGCCAGCAGTATTGGACTAGCGGGAGTCTATGAGCAGTTCTTC.

The V call is TRBV28, the J call TRBJ2-1; a possible D gene is TRBD2 (6 bases). V lost 3 bases, J lost 9 bases, and 15 bases lay in between. The CDR3 length is 14 residues. The V gene's germline CDR1 is MDHEN and CDR2 SYDVKM. As DNA, the CDR3 is TGTGCCAGCAGTTTGTGGACTATGCAGGGTGAGCAGTTCTTC. Its protein is CASSLWTMQGEQFF.

The chain joins TRBV5-1 to TRBJ2-1, with TRBD1 matching 8 bases. V trimming: 4 bases; J trimming: 1 base; junction bases outside the gene matches: 4. The length of the CDR3 is 15 residues. CDR1 is SGHRS, CDR2 YFSETQ, per germline. This CDR3 is CASSQRQGSYNEQFF. The CDR3, as DNA: TGCGCCAGCAGCCAACGACAGGGGTCCTACAATGAGCAGTTCTTC.

The rearrangement uses TRBV11-2 and TRBJ2-3, with TRBD2 as a possible D gene (6 bases). The CDR3 length is 17 residues. CDR1 and CDR2 (germline): SGHAT, FQNNGV. V lost 1 base and J lost 0, with 14 bases in between. CDR3 sequence: CASSLGRRGRSTDTQYF. The CDR3 bases are TGTGCCAGCAGCTTAGGGCGGAGGGGTCGGAGCACAGATACGCAGTATTTT.

CDR3: CASSKPGSTSYNEQFF. Here the CDR3 DNA reads TGTGCCAGCAGTAAGCCAGGTAGCACCTCCTACAATGAGCAGTTCTTC. V gene TRBV28 combines with J gene TRBJ2-1; D is unclear. Trimming took off 5 bases at V and 0 bases at J, with 14 bases between the two ends. CDR1 and CDR2 (germline): MDHEN, SYDVKM. This CDR3 spans 16 amino acids.

V is TRBV9 and J is TRBJ2-1; D is undetermined. Germline V CDR1 and CDR2: SGDLS, YYNGEE. The CDR3 length is 12 residues. V lost 0 bases and J 8 bases, leaving 6 bases between the germline ends. The CDR3 coding sequence is TGTGCCAGCAGCGTAGAGGGATATGAGCAGTTCTTC. Its protein product is CASSVEGYEQFF.